This T cell receptor (beta chain) was obtained from a study of T cells after yellow fever vaccination. This clonotype was counted many times. Via MiXCR, TCRdb re-called the 5' RACE reads, giving one row per CDR3 protein. This table holds under 25,000 distinct CDR3 sequences, around 5.2% found once. Sequences were derived from PBMCs, either bulk or a sorted T-cell subset (CD4+, CD8+, memory, or dextramer-sorted; not recorded which), sampled about 49 days after the first yellow fever vaccination. The clonotype was recovered from a man between 18 and 35 years old who received the YFV17D yellow fever vaccine.

This chain's CDR3 is CASLGQSLDLYHF. In DNA form, the CDR3 reads TGTGCCAGCCTTGGACAGTCTCTCGACCTGTACCACTTT. The genes are TRBV2 and TRBJ1-6; TRBD1 is a possible D gene (6 bases). CDR3 length: 13 residues. V was cut by 8 bases and J by 18 bases, with 23 bases left in between. Germline lookup yields CDR1 SNHLY and CDR2 FYNNEI.